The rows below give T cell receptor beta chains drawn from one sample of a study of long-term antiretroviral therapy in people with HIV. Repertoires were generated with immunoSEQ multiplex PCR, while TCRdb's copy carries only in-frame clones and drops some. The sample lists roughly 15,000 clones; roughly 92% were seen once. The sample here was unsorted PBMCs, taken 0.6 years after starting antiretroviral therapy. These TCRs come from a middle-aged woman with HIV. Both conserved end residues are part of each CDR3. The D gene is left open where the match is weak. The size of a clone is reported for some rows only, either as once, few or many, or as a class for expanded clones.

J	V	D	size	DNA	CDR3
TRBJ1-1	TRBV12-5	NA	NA	TGTGCTAGCCGCTCGGAGGTAGGAACTGAAGCTTTCTTT	CASRSEVGTEAFF
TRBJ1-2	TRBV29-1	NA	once	TGCAGCGTTGATCAAAATGGCTACACCTTC	CSVDQNGYTF
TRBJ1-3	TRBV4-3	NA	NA	TGCGCCAGCAGCCAGTACTCACAGGAGACCAACTCTGGAAACACCATATATTTT	CASSQYSQETNSGNTIYF
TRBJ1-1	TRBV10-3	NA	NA	TGTGCCATCAGGATGACAGGTTCTAACACTGAAGCTTTCTTT	CAIRMTGSNTEAFF
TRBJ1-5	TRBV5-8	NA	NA	TGTGCCAGCAGCCCGGCTCGAGTGGCCCAGCCCCAGCATTTT	CASSPARVAQPQHF
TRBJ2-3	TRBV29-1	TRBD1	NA	TGCAGCGCTGGGACAGGGGGGGCAGATACGCAGTATTTT	CSAGTGGADTQYF
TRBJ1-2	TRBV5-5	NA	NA	TGTGCCAGCAGCCCCTCCAGGGCTTCTAACTATGGCTACACCTTC	CASSPSRASNYGYTF
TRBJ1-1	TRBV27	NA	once	TGTGCCAGCAGTTTAGCCCCACTGAACACTGAAGCTTTCTTT	CASSLAPLNTEAFF
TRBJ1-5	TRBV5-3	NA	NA	TGTGCCAGAAGCTTTTGGGGCGGGAAAATTGGTTGCAGCAATCAGCCCCAGCATTTT	CARSFWGGKIGCSNQPQHF
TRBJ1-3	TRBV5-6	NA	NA	TGTGCCAGCAGTCCGGGACATACTGGAAACACCATATATTTT	CASSPGHTGNTIYF
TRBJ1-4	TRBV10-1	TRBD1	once	TGCGCCAGCAGTGAGACTAAACCGGGACAGTGGAGATTAGGTAATGAAAAACTGTTTTTT	CASSETKPGQWRLGNEKLFF
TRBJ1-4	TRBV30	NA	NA	TGTGCCTGGAGTTCATATGAAAAACTGTTTTTT	CAWSSYEKLFF
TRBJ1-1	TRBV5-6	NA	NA	TGTGCCAGCAGCTTGGGGGGGGGCGTGGCTGAAGCTTTCTTT	CASSLGGGVAEAFF
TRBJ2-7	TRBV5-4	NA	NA	TGTGCCAGCAGCTGGGAGGGGACAGCCTCCTACGAGCAGTACTTC	CASSWEGTASYEQYF
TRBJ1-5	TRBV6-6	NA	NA	TGTGCCAGCAGTTACAGAGGGGGCAATCAGCCCCAGCATTTT	CASSYRGGNQPQHF
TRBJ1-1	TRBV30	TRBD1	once	TGTGCCTGGAGTGTAAGAGGTCAGGGGGGTGAAGCTTTCTTT	CAWSVRGQGGEAFF
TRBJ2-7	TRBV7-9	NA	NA	TGTGCCAGCAGCTCTCACCTCTACGAGCAGTACTTC	CASSSHLYEQYF
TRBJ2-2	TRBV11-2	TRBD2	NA	TGTGCCAGCAGCTTAAGGTGGGGGGGCACCGGGGAGCTGTTTTTT	CASSLRWGGTGELFF
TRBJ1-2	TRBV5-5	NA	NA	TGTGCCAGCAGCTTGACCCAGTTTGGCTACACCTTC	CASSLTQFGYTF
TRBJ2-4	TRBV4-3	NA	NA	TGCGCCAGCAGCCGAGACAGTGCCGGTCAAAACATTCAGTACTTC	CASSRDSAGQNIQYF
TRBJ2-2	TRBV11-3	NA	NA	TGTGCCAGCAGCTTTGGTACCGGGGAGCTGTTTTTT	CASSFGTGELFF
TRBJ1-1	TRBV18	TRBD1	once	TGTGCCAGCTCACCGACTCGGGACAGTGAAGCTTTCTTT	CASSPTRDSEAFF
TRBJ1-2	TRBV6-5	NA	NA	TGTGCCAGCAGTTACTCAGGACAAGACTATGGCTACACCTTC	CASSYSGQDYGYTF
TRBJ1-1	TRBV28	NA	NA	TGTGCCAGCAGTCCCCCTTCGACAGGATTCTATCAAGCTTTCTTT	CASSPPSTGFYQAFF
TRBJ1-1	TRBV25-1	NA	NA	TGTGCCAGCAGTACAGGGAGGAGGTCTGAAGCTTTCTTT	CASSTGRRSEAFF
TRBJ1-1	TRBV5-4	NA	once	TGTGCCAGCAGCTTGTTATCAGGCTCGGGCACTGAAGCTTTCTTT	CASSLLSGSGTEAFF
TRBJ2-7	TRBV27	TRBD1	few	TGTGCCAGCAGTATCCAGGGGGCGCCATACGAGCAGTACTTC	CASSIQGAPYEQYF
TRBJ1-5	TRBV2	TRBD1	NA	TGTGCCAGCAGCTGGGGACAGAACAAAAATCAGCCCCAGCATTTT	CASSWGQNKNQPQHF
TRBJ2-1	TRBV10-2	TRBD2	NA	TGCGCCAGCAGGAGACTAGCGGGGGTAAACAATGAGCAGTTCTTC	CASRRLAGVNNEQFF
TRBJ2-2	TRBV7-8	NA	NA	TGTGCCAGCAGCTTAGCTACCATTCGGGAGCTGTTTTTT	CASSLATIRELFF
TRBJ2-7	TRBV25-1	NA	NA	TGTGCCAGCAGTGTTCGGGGAGCAGGCCACGAGCAGTACTTC	CASSVRGAGHEQYF
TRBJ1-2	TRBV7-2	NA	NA	TGTGCCAGCAGCCCAACCCACGCAGGGAACTATGGCTACACCTTC	CASSPTHAGNYGYTF
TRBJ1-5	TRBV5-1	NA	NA	TGCGCCAGCAGAGAGGGGGATAGGAGCAATCAGCCCCAGCATTTT	CASREGDRSNQPQHF
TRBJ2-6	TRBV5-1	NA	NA	TGCGCCAGCAGCTTCCGCCGGGGCGCTAGCTCTGGGGCCAACGTCCTGACTTTC	CASSFRRGASSGANVLTF
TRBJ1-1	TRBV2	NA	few	TGTGCCAGCAACGGTGAAAGGAACACTGAAGCTTTCTTT	CASNGERNTEAFF
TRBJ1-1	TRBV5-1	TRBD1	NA	TGCGCCAGCAGCTTGGGACAGGGGCGAACCGAAGCTTTCTTT	CASSLGQGRTEAFF
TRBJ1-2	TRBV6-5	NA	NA	TGTGCCAGCGGGGGCTTTAAGGATGGCTACACCTTC	CASGGFKDGYTF
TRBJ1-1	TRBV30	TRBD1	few	TGTGCCTGGAGTGTGGACGGGACAGGGGTTTTAGCCACTGAAGCTTTCTTT	CAWSVDGTGVLATEAFF
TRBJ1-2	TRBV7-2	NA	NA	TGTGCCAGCAGCTTAGGTGAAGCGCCAGGGAGTGGCTACACCTTC	CASSLGEAPGSGYTF
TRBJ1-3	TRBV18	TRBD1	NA	TGTGCCAGCTCACCGGGGACAGGGGTTAAAGACTCTGGAAACACCATATATTTT	CASSPGTGVKDSGNTIYF
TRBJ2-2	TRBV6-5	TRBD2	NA	TGTGCCAGCCGGGGGGGTGGGGTAAACACCGGGGAGCTGTTTTTT	CASRGGGVNTGELFF